The next 7 T cell receptor beta chains were all read from a single sample in a study of blood T cell repertoires in COVID-19. Produced via immunoSEQ multiplex PCR; TCRdb's table is partial and in-frame only. The sample contains about 280,000 clones, around 90% of which appear only once. The source material was peripheral blood. The receptors stem from a man aged 18-30 years with active or convalescent COVID-19.

The chain recombines TRBV3-1 (or the pseudogene TRBV3-2) with TRBJ1-4; TRBD1 aligns across 9 bases. CDR3 length: 17 residues. Germline CDR1 LGHDT, CDR2 YNNKEL (reference sequence). V dropped 0 bases and J dropped 6; count of bases not matched to a gene: 8. The CDR3, as DNA: TGTGCCAGCAGCCAAGAAGCCCCCGGGACAGGGTATGAAAAACTGTTTTTT. Translating it yields CASSQEAPGTGYEKLFF.

The genes are TRBV6-2 or TRBV6-3 and TRBJ1-2; D remains ambiguous. V lost 2 bases, J lost 10 bases, and 11 bases lay in between. CDR1 is MNHEY, CDR2 SVGEGT, per germline. This CDR3 region has 12 residues. CDR3 sequence (DNA): TGTGCCAGCAGTTACGAACGGCGGGCCTACACCTTC. Residues: CASSYERRAYTF.

The chain couples TRBV2 to TRBJ1-5; 7 nucleotides align to TRBD1. CDR3 length: 13 residues. From germline, CDR1 is SNHLY and CDR2 FYNNEI. V dropped 7 bases and J dropped 7; count of bases not matched to a gene: 7. As DNA, the CDR3 is TGTGCCAGCACAGGGGGGTGGAGCCAGCCCCAGCATTTT. This encodes CASTGGWSQPQHF.

The chain has TRBV11-2 and TRBJ2-7; maybe TRBD1 (6 bases). Germline CDR1 reads SGHAT; CDR2 reads FQNNGV. The CDR3 has 14 residues. V was trimmed by 2 bases and J by 5 bases, leaving 13 bases between them. This CDR3 is CASSLSGRGHEQYF. As DNA, the CDR3 is TGTGCCAGCAGCTTATCGGGCAGGGGCCACGAGCAGTACTTC.

This sequence joins TRBV6-5 and TRBJ1-2, with 7 bases that match TRBD1. V shed 5 bases and J 1 base; nucleotides not matched to a gene: 7. The CDR3 loop spans 15 amino acids. From germline, CDR1 is MNHEY and CDR2 SVGAGI. The CDR3 loop reads CASSSRTGINYGYTF. The CDR3 coding sequence is TGTGCCAGCAGTAGTCGGACAGGAATTAACTATGGCTACACCTTC.

The rearrangement joins TRBV27 to TRBJ1-3; 8 positions match TRBD1. Germline lookup yields CDR1 MNHEY and CDR2 SMNVEV (reference sequence). This CDR3 contains 18 residues. Trimming took 5 bases from V and 2 from J; bases not matched to a gene: 14. CDR3 coding DNA: TGTGCCAGCAGTCCGCTCCCTCAGGGGGCCGGAGCTGGAAACACCATATATTTT. The encoded protein is CASSPLPQGAGAGNTIYF.

This chain joins TRBV20-1 and TRBJ1-2; D is possibly TRBD1 (6 bases). This CDR3 region has 11 residues. CDR1 and CDR2 (germline): DFQATT, SNEGSKA (reference sequence). Trimming removed 2 bases at V and 8 bases at J, with 9 bases between. The CDR3, as DNA: TGCAGTGCTAGAAGGGGGGGAGGCTACACCTTC. This codes for CSARRGGGYTF.